The following is a T cell receptor (beta chain) sequence with its context. Its antigen remains unidentified. Germline V gene data show CDR1 as SGHDT and CDR2 as YYEEEE. Losses at the gene ends were 5 bases for V and 2 bases for J; bases not matched to a gene: 8. The CDR3 loop spans 15 amino acids. The source of the sample is a study of cytomegalovirus exposure and HLA in healthy donors. Findings of the study overall: It was assumed in the presence/absence analyses that sequencing depth was roughly uniform across donors. According to a later analysis, most TCR beta chains associated with CMV appeared HLA-restricted. Earlier analysis looked at TCR beta V segments, and most were productive about 87% or about 30% of the time.

PCR primers comprised 60 Vbeta and 13 Jbeta primers. Profiled with immunoSEQ multiplex PCR; TCRdb holds only in-frame clones, not every one. The repertoire holds about 200,000 clones, with 80% to 90% as singletons. The genes are TRBV5-6 and TRBJ2-7, with 9 bases fitting TRBD2. The TCR was taken from a man aged 30 to 45 in good health and CMV-seronegative. The sequenced sample was PBMCs. This CDR3 reads CASSRGAGGPYEQYF. The DNA of the CDR3 is TGTGCCAGCAGTCGAGGCGCGGGGGGGCCCTACGAGCAGTACTTC.